This T cell receptor beta chain came from a study of blood T cells in healthy people across ages. Study outcomes and limitations: Naive T cell percentage showed a strong correlation with the diversity of TCR beta.

With a J-beta primer mix and a sample-barcoded 5' primer, a second PCR ran roughly 6 to 11 cycles. Via MiXCR, TCRdb re-called the 5' RACE reads, giving one row per CDR3 protein. The sample includes hundreds of thousands of distinct CDR3 sequences, about 52% of them seen just once. Concerning this clonotype itself: What it binds is not known.

The extraction recovered at least 6 micrograms of total RNA per sample. CDR3 length: 13 residues. The V gene's germline CDR1 is SNHLY and CDR2 FYNNEI. The rearrangement uses TRBV2 and TRBJ2-4, with 8 bases fitting TRBD2. The J call may be wrong; the DNA end is better matched by TRBJ2-7. The sequence was obtained from a woman aged 55 to 70 in good health. Input material: blood. This chain's CDR3 is CASRATSAYEQYF. The CDR3 DNA is TGTGCCAGCAGGGCGACTAGCGCTTACGAGCAGTACTTC.